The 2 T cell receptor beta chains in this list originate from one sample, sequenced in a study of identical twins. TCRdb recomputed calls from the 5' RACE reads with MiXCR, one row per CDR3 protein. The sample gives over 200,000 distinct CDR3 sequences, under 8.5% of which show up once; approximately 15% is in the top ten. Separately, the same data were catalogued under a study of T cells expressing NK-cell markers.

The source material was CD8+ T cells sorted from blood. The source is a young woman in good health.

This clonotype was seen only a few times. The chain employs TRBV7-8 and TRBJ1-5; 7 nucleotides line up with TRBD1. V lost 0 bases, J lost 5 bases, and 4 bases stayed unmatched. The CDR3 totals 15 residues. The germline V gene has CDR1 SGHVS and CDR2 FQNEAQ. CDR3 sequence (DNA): TGTGCCAGCAGCTTAGCGCCAGGGGGTTATCAGCCCCAGCATTTT. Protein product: CASSLAPGGYQPQHF. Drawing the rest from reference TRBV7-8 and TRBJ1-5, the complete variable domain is GAGVSQSPRYKVAKRGQDVALRCDPISGHVSLFWYQQALGQGPEFLTYFQNEAQLDKSGLPSDRFFAERPEGSVSTLKIQRTQQEDSAVYLCASSLAPGGYQPQHFGDGTRLSIL.

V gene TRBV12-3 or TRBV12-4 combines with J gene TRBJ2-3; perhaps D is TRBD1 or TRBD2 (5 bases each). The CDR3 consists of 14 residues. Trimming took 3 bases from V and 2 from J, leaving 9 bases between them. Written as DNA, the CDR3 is TGTGCCAGCAGTTTTCGGGACGACACAGATACGCAGTATTTT. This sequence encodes CASSFRDDTDTQYF.